These 23 T cell receptor beta chains came from one sample sequenced in a study of blood T cell dynamics during melanoma immunotherapy. Sample time point: week 3, after first cycle of checkpoint inhibitor. Assay: immunoSEQ multiplex PCR; the TCRdb copy retains only in-frame clones and omits some. The repertoire consists of more than 800 clones, with 70% to 90% occurring once and the leading ten covering 8% to 8.5%. This specimen consisted of cell-free DNA from blood, obtained from a patient treated with checkpoint blockade. The receptor source for this set is a human donor with melanoma.

The chain carries TRBV28 and TRBJ1-5; no firm D call. V lost 3 bases and J lost 1, with 10 bases in between. Germline lookup yields CDR1 MDHEN and CDR2 SYDVKM. This CDR3 has 15 residues. The CDR3 sequence is CASSFPGTSNQPQHF. CDR3 DNA sequence: TGTGCCAGCAGTTTCCCAGGAACCAGCAATCAGCCCCAGCATTTT.

The V gene is TRBV7-2, the J gene TRBJ1-1; 9 positions match TRBD1. There are 15 residues in the CDR3. Germline V gene sequence: CDR1 SGHTA, CDR2 FQGNSA. The V and J ends lost 6 bases and 4 bases, in that order; junction bases with no gene match: 9. This CDR3 is CASRLTGQGSTEAFF. CDR3 nucleotides: TGTGCCAGCAGACTTACTGGACAGGGGAGCACTGAAGCTTTCTTT.

This chain links TRBV4-2 with TRBJ2-7; tentatively, D is TRBD1 (6 bases). This CDR3 has 17 amino acids. With 0 bases removed from V and 2 bases from J, the gap between germline ends came to 17 bases. The germline gives CDR1 LGHNA, CDR2 YNFKEQ. The CDR3 sequence is CASSQEGSGTPTYEQYF. The CDR3 nucleotides are TGTGCCAGCAGCCAAGAGGGTTCCGGGACACCAACCTACGAGCAGTACTTC.

The chain combines TRBV7-9 with TRBJ2-5, with D unclear. Germline V gene data show CDR1 as SEHNR and CDR2 as FQNEAQ (reference sequence). The V end lost 0 bases, the J end lost 5 bases, and 13 bases lay between the germline ends. CDR3 length: 15 amino acids. CDR3 amino acids: CASSLAHRREETQYF. Here the CDR3 DNA reads TGTGCCAGCAGCTTAGCGCATAGGAGAGAGGAGACCCAGTACTTC.

This chain links TRBV11-2 with TRBJ1-5; tentatively, D is TRBD1 (5 bases). From germline, CDR1 is SGHAT and CDR2 FQNNGV. This CDR3 has 15 amino acids. The V and J ends lost 5 bases and 6 bases respectively, with 17 bases between them. DNA of the CDR3: TGTGCCAGCAGCCGCGACGGGCAGGGAGGTCAGCCCCAGCATTTT. Amino acid sequence: CASSRDGQGGQPQHF.

CDR3 sequence (DNA): TGCAGCGTTACGATGGGTGGGAGGGCTAGCACAGATACGCAGTATTTT. It encodes CSVTMGGRASTDTQYF. The chain is built from TRBV29-1 and TRBJ2-3, with 7 bases matching TRBD2. The CDR3 has 16 residues. The germline V gene has CDR1 SQVTM and CDR2 ANQGSEA. V dropped 5 bases and J dropped 0; count of bases not matched to a gene: 11.

The chain has TRBV4-1 and TRBJ2-3, with 7 bases that match TRBD1. The CDR3 loop spans 13 amino acids. V lost 6 bases, J lost 4 bases, and 4 bases stayed unmatched. The germline gives CDR1 MGHRA, CDR2 YSYEKL. The CDR3 sequence is CASRQGMADTQYF. DNA for the CDR3: TGCGCCAGCAGACAGGGGATGGCAGATACGCAGTATTTT.

This chain links TRBV5-1 with TRBJ2-5, with TRBD2 identical over 7 bases. The assigned J gene may be wrong: the sequence end matches TRBJ2-7 better. This CDR3 region has 14 residues. Germline lookup yields CDR1 SGHRS and CDR2 YFSETQ. CDR3 protein: CASSSGRLTYEQYF. CDR3 bases: TGCGCCAGCAGCTCCGGGAGGTTAACCTACGAGCAGTACTTC.

The gene calls are TRBV27 and TRBJ1-2; maybe TRBD1 (6 bases). The CDR3 has 14 residues. V gave up 3 bases and J gave up 0 bases, with 8 bases separating them. Germline CDR1 is MNHEY and CDR2 is SMNVEV (reference sequence). The CDR3 protein is CASSFGGPNYGYTF. The DNA of the CDR3 is TGTGCCAGCAGTTTTGGGGGCCCTAACTATGGCTACACCTTC.

The chain couples TRBV4-2 to TRBJ2-7; D uncertain. Trimming pared 0 bases from V and 0 bases from J, leaving 15 bases between. Germline V gene lookup returns CDR1 LGHNA and CDR2 YNFKEQ. The length of the CDR3 is 17 residues. The CDR3 DNA follows: TGTGCCAGCAGCCAAGATGTAGGTAGGGCGGACTCCTACGAGCAGTACTTC. Its protein product is CASSQDVGRADSYEQYF.

The CDR3 loop reads CASSVQGEAGELFF. The CDR3 region has the DNA TGTGCCAGCAGTGTACAGGGAGAGGCCGGGGAGCTGTTTTTT. V gene TRBV25-1 combines with J gene TRBJ2-2, with a weak D call TRBD1 (6 bases). Germline V gene sequence: CDR1 MGHDK, CDR2 SYGVNS. V was shortened by 4 bases and J by 6 bases, with 12 bases between the two germline ends. The CDR3 extends over 14 amino acids.

The rearrangement links TRBV14 to TRBJ2-5, with D perhaps TRBD2 (5 bases). Per germline, CDR1 SGHDN and CDR2 FVKESK. This CDR3 has 16 amino acids. V was trimmed by 0 bases and J by 5 bases, leaving 16 bases between them. CDR3 nucleotide sequence: TGTGCCAGCAGCCAAGATTGGGCGGGTCGCAGGGAGACCCAGTACTTC. This codes for CASSQDWAGRRETQYF.

This clone was recorded a few times. This chain uses TRBV6-1 with TRBJ1-5; D call uncertain. The V gene's germline CDR1 is MNHNS and CDR2 SASEGT. Trimming cost V 2 bases and J 4 bases, with 6 bases left between them. The CDR3 sequence is 13 residues long. The CDR3 spells CASSEQVNQPQHF. The CDR3, as DNA: TGTGCCAGCAGTGAACAGGTTAATCAGCCCCAGCATTTT.

The chain recombines TRBV19 with TRBJ2-7, with TRBD2 as a possible D gene (6 bases). From germline, CDR1 is LNHDA and CDR2 SQIVND (reference sequence). V was pared by 4 bases and J by 3 bases, with 13 bases between. This CDR3 comprises 14 residues. CDR3 sequence reads: CASSNPGVHYEQYF. DNA of the CDR3: TGTGCCAGTAGTAATCCGGGAGTGCACTACGAGCAGTACTTC.

The rearrangement links TRBV27 to TRBJ2-3; the D gene is possibly TRBD2 (5 bases). The CDR3 covers 14 residues. The V gene's germline CDR1 is MNHEY and CDR2 SMNVEV (reference sequence). V lost 4 bases, J lost 4 bases, and 12 bases lay in between. CDR3 sequence: CASSWGAPSDTQYF. As DNA, the CDR3 is TGTGCCAGCAGTTGGGGAGCGCCGTCAGATACGCAGTATTTT.

The chain uses TRBV10-3 and TRBJ2-5; 11 bases are a match to TRBD2. The ends lost 10 bases at V and 4 bases at J; junction bases unmatched: 8. The CDR3 has 14 amino acids. Per germline, CDR1 ENHRY and CDR2 SYGVKD. The chain's CDR3 is CATVAGGDRETQYF. The DNA of the CDR3 is TGTGCCACCGTAGCGGGAGGGGATCGAGAGACCCAGTACTTC.

V usage is TRBV19 and J usage is TRBJ2-1, with no clear D. CDR3 length: 11 amino acids. CDR1 and CDR2 (germline): LNHDA, SQIVND (reference sequence). V gave up 3 bases and J gave up 7 bases, with 4 bases separating them. The CDR3 sequence: CASSMGNEQFF. For the CDR3, the DNA is TGTGCCAGTAGTATGGGGAATGAGCAGTTCTTC. The variable domain in full, completed from reference TRBV19 and TRBJ2-1, reads DGGITQSPKYLFRKEGQNVTLSCEQNLNHDAMYWYRQDPGQGLRLIYYSQIVNDFQKGDIAEGYSVSREKKESFPLTVTSAQKNPTAFYLCASSMGNEQFFGPGTRLTVL.

The chain carries TRBV7-8 and TRBJ1-5, with D perhaps TRBD1 (5 bases). Germline loops: CDR1 SGHVS, CDR2 FQNEAQ. The CDR3 runs to 14 residues. V shed 1 base and J shed 5 bases, with 9 bases lying between them. CDR3 sequence (DNA): TGTGCCAGCAGCTTAGGGTCAGGGTATCAGCCCCAGCATTTT. This encodes CASSLGSGYQPQHF.

CDR3 in amino acids: CASGVEAGTDTQYF. In nucleotides, the CDR3 is TGTGCCAGCGGTGTGGAGGCAGGCACAGATACGCAGTATTTT. The rearrangement uses TRBV6-4 and TRBJ2-3, with D possibly being TRBD2 (5 bases). V lost 8 bases to trimming and J lost 1 base, with 13 bases between them. The germline V gene encodes CDR1 MRHNA and CDR2 SNTAGT. There are 14 residues in the CDR3.

The rearrangement joins TRBV28 to TRBJ1-1, with D hard to call. In germline, CDR1 is MDHEN, CDR2 SYDVKM. The CDR3 has 12 amino acids. The V end lost 8 bases, the J end lost 3 bases, and 10 bases lay between the germline ends. This CDR3 reads CASRLRDTEAFF. Written as DNA, the CDR3 is TGTGCCAGCCGATTGCGGGACACTGAAGCTTTCTTT.

The chain employs TRBV18 and TRBJ1-3; D perhaps matches TRBD1 (5 bases). Germline lookup yields CDR1 KGHSH and CDR2 LQKENI. The CDR3 is made up of 16 amino acids. V lost 3 bases and J lost 3, with 15 bases in between. The CDR3 DNA sequence: TGTGCCAGCTCACCTTGGCAGGGCCAGCATGGAAACACCATATATTTT. It is translated as CASSPWQGQHGNTIYF.

The rearrangement uses TRBV5-5 and TRBJ1-1; tentatively, D is TRBD1 (5 bases). The CDR3 sequence is 15 residues long. Trimming shortened V by 0 bases and J by 1 base, and 10 bases separated the two germline ends. Germline V gene sequence: CDR1 SGHKS, CDR2 YYEKEE (reference sequence). The CDR3 bases are TGTGCCAGCAGCTTGGCCTCAGGGTCGAACACTGAAGCTTTCTTT. The encoded protein is CASSLASGSNTEAFF.

The gene calls are TRBV11-2 and TRBJ2-7, with D possibly matching TRBD1 (6 bases). Germline V gene data show CDR1 as SGHAT and CDR2 as FQNNGV. Trimming took off 5 bases at V and 3 bases at J, with 14 bases between the two ends. This CDR3 spans 14 amino acids. CDR3 sequence (DNA): TGTGCCAGCAGCAGAGACAGGACTTACTACGAGCAGTACTTC. Translating gives CASSRDRTYYEQYF.